Below are 32 T cell receptor beta chains sequenced from a single sample in a study of cytomegalovirus exposure and HLA in healthy donors. Vbeta (60) and Jbeta (13) primers were used in the PCR. Repertoires were generated with immunoSEQ multiplex PCR, while TCRdb's copy carries only in-frame clones and drops some. The sample has 95,000 to 150,000 clones, nearly 65% seen once. Sequenced: PBMCs. The receptors stem from a middle-aged man in good health and CMV-seropositive.

This clone was picked up a small number of times. The gene calls are TRBV5-4 and TRBJ2-3; TRBD2 matches at 8 bases. This CDR3 has 18 residues. Trimming took 1 base from V and 5 from J; bases not matched to a gene: 15. Germline CDR1 is SGHNT and CDR2 is YYREEE (reference sequence). The CDR3 sequence is CASSLRESGRYGEDTQYF. The CDR3 DNA is TGTGCCAGCAGCTTGAGGGAAAGCGGGAGATATGGGGAAGATACGCAGTATTTT.

This chain joins TRBV5-1 and TRBJ1-4, with D perhaps TRBD1 (5 bases). The germline V and J ends were trimmed by 3 bases and 4 bases, with 10 bases remaining between them. CDR1 and CDR2 (germline): SGHRS, YFSETQ. There are 14 residues in the CDR3. CDR3 sequence: CASSSHQGNEKLFF. For the CDR3, the DNA is TGCGCCAGCAGCTCACACCAGGGTAATGAAAAACTGTTTTTT.

V is TRBV9 and J is TRBJ2-7; 7 bases map to TRBD1. Germline CDR1 reads SGDLS; CDR2 reads YYNGEE. This CDR3 is 15 amino acids long. Trimming took 0 bases from V and 3 from J; bases not matched to a gene: 6. The CDR3 protein is CASSVGSGGFYEQYF. The CDR3 DNA is TGTGCCAGCAGCGTAGGGTCAGGGGGTTTCTACGAGCAGTACTTC.

This clone was counted a few times. V and J are TRBV5-6 and TRBJ1-5; D uncertain. Germline loops: CDR1 SGHDT, CDR2 YYEEEE. Trimming took 1 base from V and 15 from J, leaving 14 bases between them. This CDR3 has 12 amino acids. For the CDR3, the DNA is TGTGCCAGCAGCTTGATTCAGAGGGCGCCGCATTTT. This codes for CASSLIQRAPHF.

The chain joins TRBV5-1 to TRBJ2-2, with 10 nucleotides matching TRBD1. The trim removed 0 bases at V and 6 bases at J, leaving 5 bases unmatched. The CDR3 runs 16 residues. Looked up from germline, CDR1 is SGHRS and CDR2 is YFSETQ. CDR3 DNA: TGCGCCAGCAGCTTGGCTGGACAGGGGGTTCCCGGGGAGCTGTTTTTT. Residues: CASSLAGQGVPGELFF.

This clone came up a few times. The J gene is TRBJ2-5, the V gene TRBV5-6; TRBD2 might be the D (7 bases). Germline V gene sequence: CDR1 SGHDT, CDR2 YYEEEE. The CDR3 consists of 15 residues. V lost 2 bases and J 5 bases, leaving 16 bases between the germline ends. The CDR3 nucleotides are TGTGCCAGCAGCTTTCCTGGCGGGGGCGGGGAGACCCAGTACTTC. As protein: CASSFPGGGGETQYF.

J is TRBJ1-1 and V is TRBV15; D unresolved. Germline CDR1 reads LNHNV; CDR2 reads YYDKDF (reference sequence). Trimming took off 6 bases at V and 2 bases at J, with 10 bases between the two ends. The CDR3 has 13 residues. The CDR3 sequence is CATSLEFNTEAFF. The CDR3 region has the DNA TGTGCCACCAGTCTCGAGTTTAACACTGAAGCTTTCTTT.

V and J are TRBV28 and TRBJ2-7; TRBD1 matches 9 bases. Germline lookup yields CDR1 MDHEN and CDR2 SYDVKM. The CDR3 has 14 amino acids. Trimming took 8 bases from V and 2 from J; bases not matched to a gene: 7. This CDR3 reads CASGRDRVPYEQYF. The CDR3 nucleotides read TGTGCCAGCGGACGGGACAGGGTCCCCTACGAGCAGTACTTC.

The chain joins TRBV29-1 to TRBJ1-1; D is unclear. This CDR3 is 12 amino acids long. Germline CDR1 reads SQVTM; CDR2 reads ANQGSEA. V lost 4 bases and J lost 5, with 11 bases in between. The CDR3 reads CSVGASGTEAFF. CDR3 nucleotides: TGCAGCGTTGGGGCTTCTGGAACTGAAGCTTTCTTT.

This chain uses TRBV5-6 with TRBJ2-7; TRBD1 aligns across 10 bases. Germline V lookup: CDR1 SGHDT, CDR2 YYEEEE. The CDR3 extends over 17 amino acids. V dropped 4 bases and J dropped 4; count of bases not matched to a gene: 14. This CDR3 is CASSPRLGGTGVYEQYF. In nucleotides, the CDR3 is TGTGCCAGCAGCCCACGACTGGGCGGGACAGGGGTTTACGAGCAGTACTTC.

V usage is TRBV29-1 and J usage is TRBJ2-7; TRBD2 might be the D (6 bases). CDR3 length: 16 residues. V lost 4 bases and J 0 bases, leaving 19 bases between the germline ends. Germline values: CDR1 SQVTM, CDR2 ANQGSEA. The chain's CDR3 is CSVAGGERGSSYEQYF. The DNA of the CDR3 is TGCAGCGTTGCCGGGGGAGAAAGGGGCTCCTCCTACGAGCAGTACTTC.

The rearrangement joins TRBV27 to TRBJ1-1, with D unclear. The CDR3 has 12 amino acids. Germline V gene data show CDR1 as MNHEY and CDR2 as SMNVEV (reference sequence). V lost 6 bases, J lost 1 base, and 6 bases lay in between. CDR3 coding DNA: TGTGCCAGCAGGGAGACGAACACTGAAGCTTTCTTT. Its translation is CASRETNTEAFF.

This clone has only a few counts. The rearrangement uses TRBV28 and TRBJ2-5, with TRBD2 matching over 8 bases. From germline, CDR1 is MDHEN and CDR2 SYDVKM. V shed 4 bases, J shed 5 bases, and the junction held 3 bases outside the gene matches. This CDR3 comprises 13 residues. CDR3 bases: TGTGCCAGCAGTTCGACTAGCGCGGAGACCCAGTACTTC. Translated, it gives CASSSTSAETQYF.

J is TRBJ1-5 and V is TRBV11-1, with TRBD1 as a possible D gene (5 bases). The CDR3 loop spans 14 amino acids. The germline V gene has CDR1 SGHAT and CDR2 FQDESV (reference sequence). Trimming pared 5 bases from V and 9 bases from J, leaving 17 bases between. DNA for the CDR3: TGTGCCAGCAGCCCGGGGGGTAACCGCTCGCCCCAGCATTTT. Translating gives CASSPGGNRSPQHF.

This clone has a single count. The chain recombines TRBV9 with TRBJ2-7; 9 bases are a match to TRBD2. Germline loops: CDR1 SGDLS, CDR2 YYNGEE. The CDR3 length is 13 residues. V lost 0 bases and J lost 12; bases outside the gene matches: 7. DNA of the CDR3: TGTGCCAGCAGCGTAGCGGTTAGCGGGGGTTTGTACTTC. This encodes CASSVAVSGGLYF.

The chain is built from TRBV11-2 and TRBJ1-2; D perhaps matches TRBD1 (6 bases). The CDR3 has 16 amino acids. Germline CDR1 is SGHAT and CDR2 is FQNNGV. The ends were cut back, 0 bases at V and 7 bases at J, with 18 bases in the middle. CDR3: CASSLDGGILSSGYTF. The CDR3 DNA sequence: TGTGCCAGCAGCTTAGATGGGGGCATCCTGTCCAGTGGCTACACCTTC.

To note about this clone: One end of the junction does not line up with germline, which may come from a read error. V and J are TRBV7-7 and TRBJ2-2, with 8 bases lining up with TRBD2. Looked up from germline, CDR1 is SSHAT and CDR2 is FNYEAQ (reference sequence). This CDR3 is built from 16 residues. The CDR3 sequence: CASSLVSGDNTGELFF. The CDR3 nucleotides are TGTGCTAGCAGCTTAGTTAGCGGGGATAACACCGGGGAGCTGTTTTTT.

The chain carries TRBV5-1 and TRBJ1-5, with no clear D. V lost 0 bases, J lost 4 bases, and 5 bases lay in between. The CDR3 extends over 13 amino acids. Per germline, CDR1 SGHRS and CDR2 YFSETQ. The DNA for the CDR3 is TGCGCCAGCAGCTTGGGTCAAAATCAGCCCCAGCATTTT. This codes for CASSLGQNQPQHF.

A few counts support this clone. Other DNA sequences in the sample encode the same CDR3. The rearrangement uses TRBV5-1 and TRBJ1-1, with D possibly matching TRBD1 (5 bases). CDR1 is SGHRS and CDR2 is YFSETQ in the germline V gene. CDR3 length: 14 residues. Trimming pared 0 bases from V and 5 bases from J, leaving 11 bases between. The DNA of the CDR3 is TGCGCCAGCAGCTTGGCCGGGGGGGGTACTGAAGCTTTCTTT. Amino acid sequence: CASSLAGGGTEAFF.

The chain has TRBV6-1 and TRBJ2-1, with 10 positions matching TRBD2. The V segment lost 4 bases and the J segment 0 bases; nucleotides outside the gene matches: 12. The CDR3 consists of 19 residues. Germline V gene data show CDR1 as MNHNS and CDR2 as SASEGT. CDR3 nucleotide sequence: TGTGCCAGCAGTGTGAGGCTAGCGGGGGCCCTGAGCTCCTACAATGAGCAGTTCTTC. Amino acids: CASSVRLAGALSSYNEQFF.

The chain recombines TRBV7-3 with TRBJ2-1; 8 positions agree with TRBD2. The germline gives CDR1 SGHTA, CDR2 FQGTGA. The V segment lost 4 bases and the J segment 8 bases; nucleotides outside the gene matches: 13. This CDR3 has 16 amino acids. The CDR3 region has the DNA TGTGCCAGCAGCTACTACTCCGGGACTAGGTTGGATGAGCAGTTCTTC. Its protein is CASSYYSGTRLDEQFF.

The gene calls are TRBV2 and TRBJ1-5; the match to TRBD1 covers 10 bases. In germline, CDR1 is SNHLY, CDR2 FYNNEI. The ends lost 6 bases at V and 6 bases at J; junction bases unmatched: 5. CDR3 length: 14 residues. CDR3 region: CASRGQGMVQPQHF. The CDR3 coding sequence is TGTGCCAGCAGGGGACAGGGGATGGTTCAGCCCCAGCATTTT.

The chain recombines TRBV15 with TRBJ2-7; weak D call: TRBD2 (5 bases). Trimming took 1 base from V and 1 from J, leaving 8 bases between them. The germline V gene encodes CDR1 LNHNV and CDR2 YYDKDF (reference sequence). The CDR3 consists of 14 residues. CDR3 DNA sequence: TGTGCCACCAGCAGAGGTCCGGGGTCCTACGAGCAGTACTTC. Translated, it gives CATSRGPGSYEQYF.

CDR3 amino acids: CASSAITGQDYEQYF. In DNA form, the CDR3 reads TGTGCCAGCAGCGCGATTACGGGACAGGACTACGAGCAGTACTTC. The chain uses TRBV7-2 and TRBJ2-7, with 8 bases identical to TRBD1. The CDR3 length is 15 residues. V lost 5 bases to trimming and J lost 3 bases; unmatched junction nucleotides: 9. Looked up from germline, CDR1 is SGHTA and CDR2 is FQGNSA.

The V and J genes are TRBV7-2 and TRBJ2-7; 7 nucleotides line up with TRBD2. Germline CDR1 is SGHTA and CDR2 is FQGNSA. The CDR3 has 15 residues. J gave up 2 bases and V 0 bases, and 4 bases lay outside the gene matches. The CDR3, as DNA: TGTGCCAGCAGCTTAGCCTCGGGGGGTCCCTACGAGCAGTACTTC. Its protein product is CASSLASGGPYEQYF.

The chain links TRBV28 to TRBJ1-2, with 8 bases aligning to TRBD1. The CDR3 runs to 14 residues. The V gene's germline CDR1 is MDHEN and CDR2 SYDVKM. V was pared by 8 bases and J by 1 base, with 6 bases of the junction left unmatched. The CDR3 sequence: CASASGQGNYGYTF. In nucleotides, the CDR3 is TGTGCCAGCGCCTCCGGACAGGGTAACTATGGCTACACCTTC.

The chain uses TRBV13 and TRBJ1-2; tentative D call: TRBD1 (6 bases). Germline V gene data show CDR1 as PRHDT and CDR2 as FYEKMQ (reference sequence). This CDR3 spans 15 amino acids. Trimming stripped 6 bases from V and 0 bases from J, with 14 bases between. Written as DNA, the CDR3 is TGTGCCAGCAGTCTGGGGGAGGGGGCTAACTATGGCTACACCTTC. Its protein product is CASSLGEGANYGYTF.

The V and J genes are TRBV14 and TRBJ2-1; TRBD2 matches 11 bases. J gave up 7 bases and V 6 bases, and 11 bases lay outside the gene matches. Germline V lookup: CDR1 SGHDN, CDR2 FVKESK. This CDR3 is built from 16 residues. The CDR3 coding sequence is TGTGCCAGCAGTCGATCTAGCGGGAGGAGGAGGAATGAGCAGTTCTTC. This gives the protein CASSRSSGRRRNEQFF.

The V call is TRBV10-1, the J call TRBJ2-7; 9 positions agree with TRBD2. V gave up 7 bases and J gave up 2 bases; unmatched junction bases: 15. Germline CDR1 and CDR2: WNHNN and SYGVQD (reference sequence). The CDR3 has 17 amino acids. CDR3 region: CASTPFWRLAGPYEQYF. The CDR3 DNA follows: TGCGCCAGCACCCCTTTTTGGAGGCTAGCGGGGCCCTACGAGCAGTACTTC.

This clone was found once. J is TRBJ1-2 and V is TRBV2; no clear D. CDR3 length: 13 residues. The germline V and J ends were trimmed by 5 bases and 3 bases, with 10 bases remaining between them. Looked up from germline, CDR1 is SNHLY and CDR2 is FYNNEI. The CDR3 is CASSRERYYGYTF. CDR3 DNA sequence: TGTGCCAGCAGTCGAGAGCGGTACTATGGCTACACCTTC.

Regarding this clone: Other DNA sequences in the same sample also yield this CDR3. The V and J genes are TRBV6-5 and TRBJ2-7; D is unresolved. The CDR3 has 14 amino acids. Germline values: CDR1 MNHEY, CDR2 SVGAGI. The V end lost 3 bases, the J end lost 0 bases, and 9 bases lay between the germline ends. As DNA, the CDR3 is TGTGCCAGCAGTTATGGTAGAACCTCCTACGAGCAGTACTTC. The encoded protein is CASSYGRTSYEQYF.

The chain links TRBV27 to TRBJ1-2, with 8 bases fitting TRBD1. In germline, CDR1 is MNHEY, CDR2 SMNVEV (reference sequence). CDR3 length: 12 residues. V gave up 10 bases and J gave up 3 bases; unmatched junction bases: 4. The CDR3 nucleotides read TGTGCCACTACGGACAGGGACTATGGCTACACCTTC. Translated: CATTDRDYGYTF.